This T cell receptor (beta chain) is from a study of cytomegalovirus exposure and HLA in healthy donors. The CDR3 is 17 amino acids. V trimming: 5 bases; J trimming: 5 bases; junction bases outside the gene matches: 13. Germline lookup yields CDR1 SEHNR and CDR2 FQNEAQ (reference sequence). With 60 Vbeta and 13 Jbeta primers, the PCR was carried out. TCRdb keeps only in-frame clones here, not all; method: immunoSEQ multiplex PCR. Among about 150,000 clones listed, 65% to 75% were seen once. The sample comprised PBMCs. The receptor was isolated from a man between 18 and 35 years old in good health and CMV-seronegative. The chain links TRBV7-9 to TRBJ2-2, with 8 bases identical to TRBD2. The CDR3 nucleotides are TGTGCCAGCAGCGCCCCCAGGGCGGGGGGACTGACCGGGGAGCTGTTTTTT. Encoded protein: CASSAPRAGGLTGELFF.